One and the same sample provided the 15 T cell receptor beta chains below, sequenced in a study of blood T cells in healthy people across ages. It was with a sample-barcoded 5' primer and a J-beta primer mix that a second PCR of roughly 6 to 12 cycles was run. TCRdb redid the calling of the 5' RACE reads with MiXCR, one entry per CDR3 protein. The sample has approximately 900,000 distinct CDR3 sequences, 48% seen once. The sample consisted of blood. All receptors come from a man younger than 45 in good health.

The rearrangement links TRBV24-1 to TRBJ2-1; 8 bases are a match to TRBD1. This CDR3 contains 16 residues. CDR1 and CDR2 (germline): KGHDR, SFDVKD. Germline trimming cut 4 bases from V and 9 bases from J; bases unmatched to any gene: 13. CDR3 nucleotides: TGTGCCACCAGTGAGAGAATTGCAGGGGGCCTGATTGAGCAGTTCTTC. The encoded protein is CATSERIAGGLIEQFF.

This clonotype was seen a handful of times. The V gene is TRBV2, the J gene TRBJ2-1, with D possibly matching TRBD1 (5 bases). Germline values: CDR1 SNHLY, CDR2 FYNNEI. The ends were cut back, 7 bases at V and 6 bases at J, with 16 bases in the middle. The CDR3 has 14 amino acids. CDR3 region: CASIPDGDSNEQFF. In DNA form, the CDR3 reads TGTGCCAGCATCCCCGACGGTGACAGCAATGAGCAGTTCTTC.

This chain uses TRBV20-1 with TRBJ2-1; the match to TRBD2 covers 13 bases. Germline loops: CDR1 DFQATT, CDR2 SNEGSKA (reference sequence). The ends lost 1 base at V and 7 bases at J; junction bases unmatched: 7. The CDR3 runs 16 residues. As DNA, the CDR3 is TGCAGTGCTAGAGCCTGGACTAGCGGGGGCTTTAATGAGCAGTTCTTC. This sequence encodes CSARAWTSGGFNEQFF.

V usage is TRBV5-8 and J usage is TRBJ2-1, with D possibly being TRBD2 (6 bases). Germline CDR1 reads SGHTS; CDR2 reads YDEGEE. The CDR3 spans 12 residues. Trimming took 4 bases from V and 9 from J, leaving 11 bases between them. The CDR3 loop is CASSPRTIEQFF. Here the CDR3 DNA reads TGTGCCAGCAGCCCCAGGACTATTGAGCAGTTCTTC.

The chain combines TRBV25-1 with TRBJ2-7, with 13 bases lining up with TRBD2. The CDR3 totals 17 residues. Per the germline V gene, CDR1 is MGHDK and CDR2 is SYGVNS. Trimming took 2 bases from V and 5 from J; bases not matched to a gene: 9. Here the CDR3 DNA reads TGTGCCAGCAGTGAACCCTCCTTCGGACTAGCGGGAGACGAGCAGTACTTC. Protein sequence: CASSEPSFGLAGDEQYF.

This clonotype occurred a few times. V usage is TRBV4-1 and J usage is TRBJ1-6, with TRBD1 identical over 7 bases. This CDR3 is 16 amino acids long. With V trimmed by 4 bases and J by 9 bases, 12 bases remained unmatched. Germline CDR1 reads MGHRA; CDR2 reads YSYEKL. The CDR3 DNA follows: TGCGCCAGCAGCCTTTTCGGGGAGACAGGGCTTTCACCCCTCCACTTT. Translated: CASSLFGETGLSPLHF.

The chain recombines TRBV7-2 with TRBJ1-2, with unresolved D. Per the germline V gene, CDR1 is SGHTA and CDR2 is FQGNSA. V lost 6 bases, J lost 3 bases, and 20 bases lay in between. CDR3 length: 16 amino acids. The CDR3 loop reads CASRLRMRAGHYGYTF. CDR3 DNA: TGTGCCAGCAGGTTAAGGATGCGGGCCGGACACTATGGCTACACCTTC. The full variable domain, rest sourced from reference TRBV7-2 and TRBJ1-2, is GAGVSQSPSNKVTEKGKDVELRCDPISGHTALYWYRQSLGQGLEFLIYFQGNSAPDKSGLPSDRFSAERTGGSVSTLTIQRTQQEDSAVYLCASRLRMRAGHYGYTFGSGTRLTVV.

This clonotype was found a few times. The chain employs TRBV20-1 and TRBJ2-3; 8 bases agree with TRBD2. CDR1 is DFQATT and CDR2 is SNEGSKA in the germline V gene (reference sequence). CDR3 length equals 14 residues. V lost 5 bases, J lost 7 bases, and 11 bases stayed unmatched. The CDR3 DNA reads as TGCAGTGCTCTTAGCGGGGTAGAGGCGAATACGCAGTATTTT. This sequence encodes CSALSGVEANTQYF.

This sequence joins TRBV5-1 and TRBJ2-7, with D possibly TRBD1 on 5 matching bases. This CDR3 contains 14 residues. Germline CDR1 SGHRS, CDR2 YFSETQ. The V end lost 2 bases, the J end lost 5 bases, and 14 bases lay between the germline ends. CDR3: CASSFLRGDNEQYF. The CDR3 DNA reads as TGCGCCAGCAGCTTCCTAAGGGGTGACAACGAGCAGTACTTC. Full variable domain (rest looked up from reference TRBV5-1 and TRBJ2-7): KAGVTQTPRYLIKTRGQQVTLSCSPISGHRSVSWYQQTPGQGLQFLFEYFSETQRNKGNFPGRFSGRQFSNSRSEMNVSTLELGDSALYLCASSFLRGDNEQYFGPGTRLTVT.

This clonotype was counted a few times. This chain uses TRBV29-1 with TRBJ1-2; TRBD1 might be the D (6 bases). From germline, CDR1 is SQVTM and CDR2 ANQGSEA. This CDR3 region has 13 residues. V was clipped by 4 bases and J by 2 bases, with 11 bases between them. CDR3 region: CSVVGARNYGYTF. CDR3 sequence (DNA): TGCAGCGTTGTGGGGGCCAGAAACTATGGCTACACCTTC.

This clonotype has more than one count but fewer than ten. This chain connects TRBV5-1 to TRBJ2-3; 8 bases align to TRBD2. The germline V gene encodes CDR1 SGHRS and CDR2 YFSETQ. The CDR3 runs 16 residues. With V trimmed by 0 bases and J by 0 bases, 3 bases remained unmatched. The CDR3 DNA reads TGCGCCAGCAGCTTGGCCGGGGGGGCGAGCACAGATACGCAGTATTTT. Its protein is CASSLAGGASTDTQYF. Complete variable domain (other parts from reference TRBV5-1 and TRBJ2-3): KAGVTQTPRYLIKTRGQQVTLSCSPISGHRSVSWYQQTPGQGLQFLFEYFSETQRNKGNFPGRFSGRQFSNSRSEMNVSTLELGDSALYLCASSLAGGASTDTQYFGPGTRLTVL.

This chain links TRBV30 with TRBJ2-2; tentatively, D is TRBD1 or TRBD2 (5 bases each). Germline V lookup: CDR1 GTSNPN, CDR2 SVGIG (reference sequence). The CDR3 is 14 residues long. The germline V and J ends were trimmed by 3 bases and 7 bases, with 15 bases remaining between them. The CDR3 sequence: CAWRARGVSGELFF. CDR3 nucleotide sequence: TGTGCCTGGAGGGCCAGAGGGGTTAGCGGGGAGCTGTTTTTT.

The chain combines TRBV12-3 or TRBV12-4 with TRBJ2-7, with 10 positions matching TRBD2. This CDR3 comprises 14 residues. Unmatched junction bases numbered 9, after V lost 6 bases and J lost 7 bases. This CDR3 is CASSKRGGNNEQYF. The CDR3 bases are TGTGCCAGCAGCAAGCGGGGGGGAAACAATGAGCAGTACTTC.

The chain is built from TRBV10-3 and TRBJ1-5; 8 bases align to TRBD1. Germline V CDR1 and CDR2: ENHRY, SYGVKD. Losses at the gene ends were 10 bases for V and 2 bases for J; bases not matched to a gene: 4. The CDR3 is 13 amino acids. The CDR3 here is CASTGGGNQPQHF. The CDR3 bases are TGTGCCAGCACAGGGGGTGGCAATCAGCCCCAGCATTTT.

This clonotype has a handful of counts. J is TRBJ1-1 and V is TRBV6-5; D remains unclear. With 5 bases removed from V and 4 bases from J, the gap between germline ends came to 14 bases. The CDR3 length is 14 residues. From germline, CDR1 is MNHEY and CDR2 SVGAGI. The CDR3 sequence: CASSVRRMSTEAFF. The CDR3 DNA reads as TGTGCCAGCAGTGTACGACGGATGAGCACTGAAGCTTTCTTT.